This entry lists 20 T cell receptor beta chains sequenced from one sample in a study of cytomegalovirus exposure and HLA in healthy donors. The study ran its PCR with 60 Vbeta and 13 Jbeta primers. The protocol was immunoSEQ multiplex PCR, while the TCRdb copy is restricted to in-frame clones and leaves out a portion. The sample lists some 60,000 clones, around 83% occurring once. The source material was PBMCs. All receptors come from a human donor in good health.

V usage is TRBV27 and J usage is TRBJ1-1, with 10 bases identical to TRBD1. Germline loops: CDR1 MNHEY, CDR2 SMNVEV (reference sequence). Trimming removed 5 bases from V and 4 bases from J; junction bases left unmatched: 7. The CDR3 has 15 residues. CDR3 protein: CASSPRGQGSTEAFF. In DNA form, the CDR3 reads TGTGCCAGCAGTCCCAGGGGACAGGGGAGCACTGAAGCTTTCTTT.

This clone was counted a few times. This sequence joins TRBV4-1 and TRBJ2-1; 10 nucleotides match TRBD2. With 0 bases clipped from V and 6 bases from J, the junction kept 14 bases outside the gene matches. Germline CDR1 and CDR2: MGHRA and YSYEKL. This CDR3 is built from 19 residues. This CDR3 is CASSQEDWASGSIRNEQFF. In DNA, the CDR3 is TGCGCCAGCAGCCAAGAGGACTGGGCTAGCGGGAGTATTCGCAATGAGCAGTTCTTC.

The chain couples TRBV5-1 to TRBJ1-1; 7 bases map to TRBD1. The CDR3 consists of 16 residues. Germline lookup yields CDR1 SGHRS and CDR2 YFSETQ. The ends lost 0 bases at V and 4 bases at J; junction bases unmatched: 9. The CDR3 loop is CASSLDPGGLTTEAFF. The CDR3 coding sequence is TGCGCCAGCAGCTTGGACCCAGGGGGATTGACCACTGAAGCTTTCTTT.

In this sample, this clone turned up once. The V and J genes are TRBV7-2 and TRBJ1-2; D may be TRBD1 (6 bases). The CDR3 extends over 15 amino acids. The germline V gene encodes CDR1 SGHTA and CDR2 FQGNSA. Trimming took 4 bases from V and 3 from J, leaving 15 bases between them. CDR3 residues: CASSSRAGGHYGYTF. CDR3 nucleotides: TGTGCCAGCAGCTCCCGCGCGGGGGGGCACTATGGCTACACCTTC.

The chain is built from TRBV20-1 and TRBJ2-1, with D possibly being TRBD1 (5 bases). Germline V gene data show CDR1 as DFQATT and CDR2 as SNEGSKA (reference sequence). This CDR3 is 11 amino acids long. Trimming shortened V by 6 bases and J by 5 bases, and 8 bases separated the two germline ends. The CDR3 protein is CSARQHNEQFF. CDR3 bases: TGCAGTGCCCGACAGCACAATGAGCAGTTCTTC.

V is TRBV5-4 and J is TRBJ2-1, with D possibly TRBD1 on 6 matching bases. Trimming pared 4 bases from V and 5 bases from J, leaving 16 bases between. Germline V CDR1 and CDR2: SGHNT, YYREEE (reference sequence). The CDR3 runs to 15 residues. The CDR3 DNA reads TGTGCCAGCAGCGTAACAGGGAGTAGGAACAATGAGCAGTTCTTC. Its protein product is CASSVTGSRNNEQFF. The full variable domain, in which reference TRBV5-4 and TRBJ2-1 provide the parts outside the CDR3, is ETGVTQSPTHLIKTRGQQVTLRCSSQSGHNTVSWYQQALGQGPQFIFQYYREEENGRGNFPPRFSGLQFPNYSSELNVNALELDDSALYLCASSVTGSRNNEQFFGPGTRLTVL.

The rearrangement links TRBV19 to TRBJ1-5, with 7 nucleotides matching TRBD1. J was trimmed by 3 bases and V by 4 bases; bases with no gene match: 3. CDR1 and CDR2 (germline): LNHDA, SQIVND (reference sequence). The CDR3 extends over 14 amino acids. In DNA form, the CDR3 reads TGTGCCAGTAGTAGCACAGGGGACAATCAGCCCCAGCATTTT. This encodes CASSSTGDNQPQHF.

The J gene is TRBJ2-7, the V gene TRBV19; D ambiguous. CDR1 LNHDA and CDR2 SQIVND come from the germline V gene (reference sequence). The CDR3 contains 15 residues. V lost 1 base and J lost 1, with 11 bases in between. CDR3 DNA: TGTGCCAGTAGTATAGGGCAGGATCGGTCCTACGAGCAGTACTTC. It specifies CASSIGQDRSYEQYF.

This chain links TRBV27 with TRBJ2-3, with 8 positions matching TRBD2. Germline values: CDR1 MNHEY, CDR2 SMNVEV (reference sequence). The junction had 7 bases not matched to a gene; V was cut back by 5 bases and J by 0 bases. The CDR3 is made up of 16 amino acids. The DNA for the CDR3 is TGTGCCAGCAGTGCTTGGCGGGGGGTTAGCACAGATACGCAGTATTTT. This codes for CASSAWRGVSTDTQYF.

The V call is TRBV11-2, the J call TRBJ2-7, with a tentative D call TRBD2 (5 bases). CDR1 and CDR2 from the germline V gene are SGHAT and FQNNGV. The length of the CDR3 is 14 residues. Between the trimmed V and J ends, which lost 7 bases and 2 bases, there was a span of 15 bases. CDR3 DNA sequence: TGTGCCAGCACCCAGGACTTGAATACCTACGAGCAGTACTTC. Protein product: CASTQDLNTYEQYF.

Worth noting for this clone: Distinct nucleotide sequences in the sample also encode this CDR3. The chain links TRBV6-1 to TRBJ2-5; 12 bases align to TRBD2. Germline trimming cut 2 bases from V and 2 bases from J; bases unmatched to any gene: 0. Germline values: CDR1 MNHNS, CDR2 SASEGT. This CDR3 has 15 amino acids. The CDR3 loop is CASSELAGGQETQYF. CDR3 DNA sequence: TGTGCCAGCAGTGAACTAGCGGGGGGGCAAGAGACCCAGTACTTC.

This clone came up a few times. The chain carries TRBV6-4 and TRBJ2-3; 8 nucleotides agree with TRBD2. The CDR3 has 15 amino acids. The V segment lost 5 bases and the J segment 5 bases; nucleotides outside the gene matches: 9. The V gene's germline CDR1 is MRHNA and CDR2 SNTAGT. The CDR3 loop is CASSSTSSGGDTQYF. CDR3 bases: TGTGCCAGCAGTTCGACTTCGAGCGGGGGAGATACGCAGTATTTT.

The V gene is TRBV11-3, the J gene TRBJ2-2; 7 positions match TRBD2. Germline trimming cut 6 bases from V and 1 base from J; bases unmatched to any gene: 2. The CDR3 covers 14 residues. Germline V CDR1 and CDR2: SGHNT, YENEEA. The CDR3 spells CASRPGGNTGELFF. The CDR3 region has the DNA TGTGCCAGCAGGCCGGGAGGGAACACCGGGGAGCTGTTTTTT.

This clone appeared a single time. The genes are TRBV28 and TRBJ2-7; TRBD1 matches 8 bases. The CDR3 is 15 residues long. The V and J ends lost 6 bases and 4 bases, in that order; junction bases with no gene match: 11. CDR1 is MDHEN and CDR2 is SYDVKM in the germline V gene. CDR3 in amino acids: CASRHRYRGRYEQYF. The CDR3 DNA follows: TGTGCCAGCAGACACCGATACAGGGGGAGGTACGAGCAGTACTTC. The variable domain in full, completed from reference TRBV28 and TRBJ2-7, reads DVKVTQSSRYLVKRTGEKVFLECVQDMDHENMFWYRQDPGLGLRLIYFSYDVKMKEKGDIPEGYSVSREKKERFSLILESASTNQTSMYLCASRHRYRGRYEQYFGPGTRLTVT.

This chain joins TRBV7-2 and TRBJ1-1, with D perhaps TRBD1 (5 bases). Germline V gives CDR1 SGHTA, CDR2 FQGNSA. V lost 0 bases and J lost 0, with 20 bases in between. This CDR3 is 19 amino acids long. In DNA form, the CDR3 reads TGTGCCAGCAGCTTAGCCCTAGGGAGGGGTCAAACCTTGAACACTGAAGCTTTCTTT. Translated, it gives CASSLALGRGQTLNTEAFF.

This clone was detected only a few times. The V and J genes are TRBV18 and TRBJ2-7, with D maybe TRBD2 (5 bases). Trimming shortened V by 2 bases and J by 5 bases, and 19 bases separated the two germline ends. From germline, CDR1 is KGHSH and CDR2 LQKENI. CDR3 length equals 16 residues. The CDR3 here is CASSPGGRGPLDEQYF. CDR3 in DNA: TGTGCCAGCTCACCAGGTGGGCGCGGGCCTCTTGACGAGCAGTACTTC.

V and J are TRBV6-5 and TRBJ2-5; 7 nucleotides line up with TRBD1. V shed 4 bases, J shed 2 bases, and the junction held 7 bases outside the gene matches. Germline V gene lookup returns CDR1 MNHEY and CDR2 SVGAGI. The CDR3 has 15 amino acids. DNA for the CDR3: TGTGCCAGCAGTTCGGGACAGATTAGACAAGAGACCCAGTACTTC. Residues: CASSSGQIRQETQYF.

The rearrangement links TRBV19 to TRBJ2-1; TRBD1 matches 12 bases. This CDR3 has 15 residues. CDR1 and CDR2 from the germline V gene are LNHDA and SQIVND (reference sequence). V shed 5 bases, J shed 9 bases, and the junction held 8 bases outside the gene matches. CDR3 residues: CASSAAGTGGFEQFF. As DNA, the CDR3 is TGTGCCAGTAGTGCGGCCGGGACAGGGGGCTTTGAGCAGTTCTTC.

The V call is TRBV12-5, the J call TRBJ2-5, with D uncertain. The CDR3 extends over 14 amino acids. Trimming pared 2 bases from V and 2 bases from J, leaving 9 bases between. Germline V gives CDR1 LGHNT, CDR2 FRNRAP. This CDR3 reads CASGLSGIQETQYF. CDR3 in DNA: TGTGCTAGTGGTTTGTCGGGTATACAAGAGACCCAGTACTTC.

The V call is TRBV7-8, the J call TRBJ2-3, with a possible D match to TRBD2 (6 bases). This CDR3 is built from 16 residues. The germline V and J ends were trimmed by 6 bases and 1 base, with 17 bases remaining between them. CDR1 is SGHVS and CDR2 is FQNEAQ in the germline V gene. DNA of the CDR3: TGTGCCAGCAGAAAAGCCTGGCCTAGCGGCACAGATACGCAGTATTTT. Translating it yields CASRKAWPSGTDTQYF.